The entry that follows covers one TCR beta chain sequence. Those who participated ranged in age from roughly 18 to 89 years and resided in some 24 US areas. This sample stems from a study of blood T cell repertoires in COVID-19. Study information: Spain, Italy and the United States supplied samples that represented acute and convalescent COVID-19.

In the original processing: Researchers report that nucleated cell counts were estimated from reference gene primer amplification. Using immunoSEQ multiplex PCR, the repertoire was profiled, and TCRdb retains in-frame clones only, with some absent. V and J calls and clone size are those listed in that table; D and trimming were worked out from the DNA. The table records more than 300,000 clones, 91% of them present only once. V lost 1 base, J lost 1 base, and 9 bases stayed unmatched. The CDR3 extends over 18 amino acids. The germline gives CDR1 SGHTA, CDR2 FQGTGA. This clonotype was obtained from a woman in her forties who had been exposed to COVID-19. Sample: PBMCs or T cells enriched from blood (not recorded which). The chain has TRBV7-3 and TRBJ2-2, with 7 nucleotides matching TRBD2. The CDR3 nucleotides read TGTGCCAGCAGCTTAAAAGGTTGGGGGACTAAGAACACCGGGGAGCTGTTTTTT. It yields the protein CASSLKGWGTKNTGELFF.